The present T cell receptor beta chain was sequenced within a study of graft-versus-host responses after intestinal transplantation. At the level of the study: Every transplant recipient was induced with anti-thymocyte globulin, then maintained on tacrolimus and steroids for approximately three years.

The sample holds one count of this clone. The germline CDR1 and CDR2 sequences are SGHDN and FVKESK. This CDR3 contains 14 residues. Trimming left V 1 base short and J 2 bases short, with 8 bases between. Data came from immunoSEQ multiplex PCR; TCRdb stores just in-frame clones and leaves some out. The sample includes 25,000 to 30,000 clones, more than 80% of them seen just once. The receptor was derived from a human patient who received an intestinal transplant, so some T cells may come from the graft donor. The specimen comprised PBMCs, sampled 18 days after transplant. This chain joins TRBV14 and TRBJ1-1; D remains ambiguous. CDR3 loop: CASSQASDNTEAFF. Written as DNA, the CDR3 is TGTGCCAGCAGCCAAGCAAGCGATAACACTGAAGCTTTCTTT. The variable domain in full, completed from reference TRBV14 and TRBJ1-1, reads EAGVTQFPSHSVIEKGQTVTLRCDPISGHDNLYWYRRVMGKEIKFLLHFVKESKQDESGMPNNRFLAERTGGTYSTLKVQPAELEDSGVYFCASSQASDNTEAFFGQGTRLTVV.